These 13 T cell receptor beta chains came from one sample sequenced in a study of T cell repertoires in cytomegalovirus infection. TCRdb itself ran the reads through MiXCR, one entry per CDR3 protein. Of around 100,000 distinct CDR3 sequences in the sample, under 25% were seen once. The sample taken for sequencing was CD8+ T cells from PBMCs. These receptors came from a human donor in good health (CMV status not recorded). Some clones in this sample may be carry-over from other donors' samples.

The V call is TRBV4-3, the J call TRBJ2-5; 11 positions agree with TRBD2. CDR1 LGHNA and CDR2 YSLEER come from the germline V gene. This CDR3 has 17 residues. The trim removed 0 bases at V and 4 bases at J, leaving 7 bases unmatched. The CDR3 DNA sequence: TGCGCCAGCAGCCAAGATCCGCTAGCGGGAGGTGGAGAGACCCAGTACTTC. It codes for CASSQDPLAGGGETQYF.

This clonotype was counted between two and nine times. The chain combines TRBV6-5 with TRBJ1-1, with 9 nucleotides matching TRBD1. Germline CDR1 is MNHEY and CDR2 is SVGAGI. V lost 1 base, J lost 3 bases, and 6 bases stayed unmatched. The CDR3 runs 16 residues. The CDR3 sequence: CASSYYYRGLDTEAFF. CDR3 DNA: TGTGCCAGCAGTTACTATTACAGGGGGCTGGACACTGAAGCTTTCTTT.

This clonotype was detected ten times or more. V usage is TRBV6-1 and J usage is TRBJ2-2; D call uncertain. The ends were cut back, 3 bases at V and 5 bases at J, with 10 bases in the middle. Germline CDR1 and CDR2: MNHNS and SASEGT. The CDR3 extends over 14 amino acids. This chain's CDR3 is CASSEVYRTGELFF. As DNA, the CDR3 is TGTGCCAGCAGTGAGGTTTATCGAACCGGGGAGCTGTTTTTT.

A remark on this clonotype: The CDR3 ends on some other residue instead of the conserved phenylalanine or tryptophan, so this is likely a read error. V gene TRBV9 combines with J gene TRBJ2-2, with 7 bases identical to TRBD2. V gave up 0 bases and J gave up 7 bases; unmatched junction bases: 0. The CDR3 is 13 amino acids. Per the germline V gene, CDR1 is SGDLS and CDR2 is YYNGEE. Written as DNA, the CDR3 is TGTGCCAGCAGCGTAGTAGCGGGCGGGGAGCTGTTTGTT. Translated: CASSVVAGGELFV.

This chain joins TRBV6-1 and TRBJ2-3; D is unclear. V lost 1 base to trimming and J lost 0 bases, with 14 bases between them. The CDR3 totals 17 residues. Germline lookup yields CDR1 MNHNS and CDR2 SASEGT. CDR3 in amino acids: CASSEDNLPASTDTQYF. DNA of the CDR3: TGTGCCAGCAGTGAAGACAACCTTCCAGCCAGCACAGATACGCAGTATTTT.

V usage is TRBV9 and J usage is TRBJ1-5, with D unresolved. CDR3 length: 15 amino acids. CDR1 and CDR2 (germline): SGDLS, YYNGEE. Trimming removed 0 bases at V and 0 bases at J, with 7 bases between. CDR3 coding DNA: TGTGCCAGCAGCGTAGTCGAGTATAGCAATCAGCCCCAGCATTTT. Amino acid sequence: CASSVVEYSNQPQHF.

This clonotype was found a few times. The DNA for the CDR3 is TGCAGTGCGGCTAATCCCGACTCATCCTTTACAGATACGCAGTATTTT. Protein sequence: CSAANPDSSFTDTQYF. This chain joins TRBV20-1 and TRBJ2-3; D not resolved. In germline, CDR1 is DFQATT, CDR2 SNEGSKA (reference sequence). The CDR3 contains 16 residues. The V end was cut by 6 bases, the J end by 3 bases, with 22 bases between.

The chain carries TRBV19 and TRBJ2-5, with 8 bases lining up with TRBD1. The V gene's germline CDR1 is LNHDA and CDR2 SQIVND (reference sequence). This CDR3 comprises 14 residues. Trimming at V came to 7 bases and at J to 7 bases, leaving 11 bases not matched to a gene. The CDR3 is CASTWDVTGGTQYF. The CDR3, as DNA: TGTGCCAGTACTTGGGACGTTACAGGGGGGACCCAGTACTTC. Supplemented by reference TRBV19 and TRBJ2-5, the full variable domain reads DGGITQSPKYLFRKEGQNVTLSCEQNLNHDAMYWYRQDPGQGLRLIYYSQIVNDFQKGDIAEGYSVSREKKESFPLTVTSAQKNPTAFYLCASTWDVTGGTQYFGPGTRLLVL.

This clonotype has just a few counts. V and J are TRBV7-9 and TRBJ1-2; 8 nucleotides agree with TRBD1. In germline, CDR1 is SEHNR, CDR2 FQNEAQ (reference sequence). V was pared by 5 bases and J by 8 bases, with 7 bases of the junction left unmatched. CDR3 size: 13 residues. The DNA for the CDR3 is TGTGCCAGCAGCCCGCAGGGGGCGGGAGGCTACACCTTC. Translating gives CASSPQGAGGYTF.

This clonotype appeared many times. For the CDR3, the DNA is TGTGCCAGCAGCCTCAGGGTATTCTACGAGCAGTACTTC. This gives the protein CASSLRVFYEQYF. V and J are TRBV12-3 or TRBV12-4 and TRBJ2-7; D perhaps matches TRBD1 (5 bases). The CDR3 spans 13 residues. The germline V and J ends were trimmed by 6 bases and 3 bases, with 12 bases remaining between them.

This clonotype showed up just a few times. The gene calls are TRBV7-9 and TRBJ2-7; unclear D gene. The CDR3 runs 13 residues. Germline V gives CDR1 SEHNR, CDR2 FQNEAQ (reference sequence). Between the trimmed V and J ends, which lost 5 bases and 4 bases, there was a span of 12 bases. Written as DNA, the CDR3 is TGTGCCAGCAGCCCCCCGGCGTGGTACGAGCAGTACTTC. It specifies CASSPPAWYEQYF.

In its sample, this clonotype was seen a few times. The V and J genes are TRBV6-2 or TRBV6-3 and TRBJ2-1, with TRBD1 matching 10 bases. With V trimmed by 9 bases and J by 10 bases, 12 bases remained unmatched. Per the germline V gene, CDR1 is MNHEY and CDR2 is SVGEGT. The CDR3 has 14 residues. CDR3 sequence: CASSGTGEKGEQFF. DNA for the CDR3: TGTGCCAGTTCCGGGACAGGGGAAAAGGGGGAGCAGTTCTTC.

In this sample, this clonotype turned up many times. The chain uses TRBV6-2 or TRBV6-3 and TRBJ1-1; 9 nucleotides align to TRBD1. Germline V CDR1 and CDR2: MNHEY, SVGEGT. Germline trimming cut 4 bases from V and 5 bases from J; bases unmatched to any gene: 8. The CDR3 runs 15 residues. The CDR3 region is CASSFPGTGLTEAFF. The CDR3, as DNA: TGTGCCAGCAGTTTCCCAGGGACAGGGTTGACTGAAGCTTTCTTT.